This TCR beta chain originates from a study of a mutant IDH1 vaccine in newly diagnosed glioma. To note about this clone: Its antigen is still unknown.

Regarding time point: week 23, last vaccination. One vaccine dose held 300 ug of mutant IDH1 20-mer peptide and came with topical imiquimod. The protocol was immunoSEQ multiplex PCR, while the TCRdb copy is restricted to in-frame clones and leaves out a portion. The data contain around 76,000 clones, around 83% of them singletons. Unmatched junction bases numbered 2, after V lost 8 bases and J lost 2 bases. The CDR3 contains 12 residues. Germline V CDR1 and CDR2: MNHEY, SVGAGI. Sequencing used PBMCs, obtained from a glioma patient whose treatment included an IDH1 peptide vaccine. The clonotype was recovered from a woman in her 50s with glioma. The chain carries TRBV6-5 and TRBJ2-5, with 7 bases lining up with TRBD1. This CDR3 reads CASPDRQETQYF. CDR3 in DNA: TGTGCCAGCCCGGACAGGCAAGAGACCCAGTACTTC.